These T cell receptor beta chains were read from a single sample in a study of blood T cell repertoires in COVID-19. Method: immunoSEQ multiplex PCR; TCRdb's copy keeps in-frame clones and lacks some. The data hold about 160,000 clones, with around 83% observed a single time. The specimen sequenced was peripheral blood. The receptor set was obtained from a man in his fifties or sixties with active or convalescent COVID-19. Each CDR3 is given with its conserved first and last residue. Rows give clone size only sometimes, using once, few, many, or a class for an expanded clone.

v_call: TRBV6-6; j_call: TRBJ2-3; clone_size: NA; cdr3_aa: CASSPSGGAVDTQYF
v_call: TRBV5-1; j_call: TRBJ2-2; clone_size: NA; cdr3_aa: CASSLEVGPGELFF
v_call: TRBV5-4; j_call: TRBJ2-7; clone_size: NA; cdr3_aa: CASSMGGDRGHEQYF
v_call: TRBV7-3; j_call: TRBJ1-1; clone_size: NA; cdr3_aa: CASSSRLGQGYTEAFF
v_call: TRBV6-5; j_call: TRBJ2-7; clone_size: once; cdr3_aa: CASSYSTGPTYEQYF
v_call: TRBV5-6; j_call: TRBJ1-6; clone_size: NA; cdr3_aa: CASSLESGQGNSPLHF
v_call: TRBV4-3; j_call: TRBJ2-1; clone_size: medium-sized; cdr3_aa: CASSQEIPGGEGGNHEQFF
v_call: TRBV6-1; j_call: TRBJ1-1; clone_size: NA; cdr3_aa: CATRVALNTEAFF
v_call: TRBV27; j_call: TRBJ2-7; clone_size: NA; cdr3_aa: CASSPTTGFSYEQYF
v_call: TRBV2; j_call: TRBJ1-1; clone_size: NA; cdr3_aa: CASRTTGVAEAFF
v_call: TRBV5-1; j_call: TRBJ2-3; clone_size: few; cdr3_aa: CASSLDGRGRDTQYF
v_call: TRBV5-4; j_call: TRBJ2-3; clone_size: once; cdr3_aa: CASSPGQGTDTQYF
v_call: TRBV20-1; j_call: TRBJ1-2; clone_size: NA; cdr3_aa: CSAGQGFGYTF
v_call: TRBV7-6; j_call: TRBJ2-5; clone_size: NA; cdr3_aa: CASSLAASGGQETQYF
v_call: TRBV19; j_call: TRBJ2-3; clone_size: NA; cdr3_aa: CASSLSDTQYF
v_call: TRBV19; j_call: TRBJ1-6; clone_size: NA; cdr3_aa: CASSNPFSTLNSPLHF
v_call: TRBV10-3; j_call: TRBJ2-2; clone_size: NA; cdr3_aa: CAISESSTGELFF
v_call: TRBV2; j_call: TRBJ1-1; clone_size: once; cdr3_aa: CAFGQGMLRTEAFF
v_call: TRBV12-3/TRBV12-4; j_call: TRBJ1-1; clone_size: NA; cdr3_aa: CASSFQGRTEAFF
v_call: TRBV6-4; j_call: TRBJ1-2; clone_size: once; cdr3_aa: CASKGTVNYGYTF
v_call: TRBV9; j_call: TRBJ1-1; clone_size: NA; cdr3_aa: CASSVGSFSMNTEAFF
v_call: TRBV6-5; j_call: TRBJ2-1; clone_size: NA; cdr3_aa: CASSSLGGGLYNEQFF
v_call: TRBV10-3; j_call: TRBJ1-2; clone_size: NA; cdr3_aa: CAISEQAASYGYTF
v_call: TRBV7-9; j_call: TRBJ2-7; clone_size: NA; cdr3_aa: CASSLESSYEQYF
v_call: TRBV6-5; j_call: TRBJ2-7; clone_size: NA; cdr3_aa: CASRGLGGSSYEQYF
v_call: TRBV5-4; j_call: TRBJ1-1; clone_size: few; cdr3_aa: CASSAGGGLWAEAFF
v_call: TRBV7-6; j_call: TRBJ2-7; clone_size: NA; cdr3_aa: CASSSRPTSGRLSEQYF
v_call: TRBV18; j_call: TRBJ2-7; clone_size: NA; cdr3_aa: CASSLKDYALGEQYF
v_call: TRBV12-5; j_call: TRBJ1-5; clone_size: NA; cdr3_aa: CASGFGQGRGQPQHF
v_call: TRBV4-2; j_call: TRBJ2-1; clone_size: NA; cdr3_aa: CASSQGERGEQFF
v_call: TRBV5-8; j_call: TRBJ1-5; clone_size: once; cdr3_aa: CASSHPGQLNSNQPQHF
v_call: TRBV5-1; j_call: TRBJ2-5; clone_size: NA; cdr3_aa: CASSLGGPGGETQYF
v_call: TRBV11-3; j_call: TRBJ1-3; clone_size: NA; cdr3_aa: CASSLDGDSGNTIYF
v_call: TRBV5-1; j_call: TRBJ2-2; clone_size: NA; cdr3_aa: CASSLPQGFVGELFF
v_call: TRBV19; j_call: TRBJ2-1; clone_size: NA; cdr3_aa: CASKKGTSTFYNEQFF
v_call: TRBV18; j_call: TRBJ2-3; clone_size: once; cdr3_aa: CASSPGLAGSTDTQYF
v_call: TRBV5-1; j_call: TRBJ1-6; clone_size: once; cdr3_aa: CASREESSYNSPLHF
v_call: TRBV7-9; j_call: TRBJ2-3; clone_size: NA; cdr3_aa: CASSPYLSTDTQYF
v_call: TRBV4-3; j_call: TRBJ2-3; clone_size: NA; cdr3_aa: CASSQDLAGGPDTQYF
v_call: TRBV4-2; j_call: TRBJ1-1; clone_size: NA; cdr3_aa: CASSQVGGALSEAFF
v_call: TRBV11-3; j_call: TRBJ2-1; clone_size: NA; cdr3_aa: CASSSPWAGDNNEQFF
v_call: TRBV25-1; j_call: TRBJ1-4; clone_size: NA; cdr3_aa: CASSEAGGFEKLFF
v_call: TRBV13; j_call: TRBJ1-3; clone_size: once; cdr3_aa: CASSLANSGNTIYF
v_call: TRBV28; j_call: TRBJ1-2; clone_size: NA; cdr3_aa: CASSPSGIRDGYTF